Detailed here is one T cell receptor beta chain. Its target is not known. The data were taken from a study of T cell responses to AZD1222 COVID-19 vaccine. Whole-study findings and limits: The sample set comprised mostly white British donors with more females, and clonal diversity was possibly underestimated. Reports say nearly half of spike-specific TCRs go after unmutated variant regions.

Whether given at about 4 or about 12 weeks, second doses were pooled. Sequenced by immunoSEQ multiplex PCR; TCRdb stores in-frame clones only, minus some. The sample consists of fewer than 200,000 clones, approximately 93% of them appearing once. The CDR3 covers 17 residues. V was shortened by 0 bases and J by 3 bases, with 17 bases between the two germline ends. Germline loops: CDR1 SNHLY, CDR2 FYNNEI. This rearrangement joins TRBV2 to TRBJ1-1; D might be TRBD1 (5 bases). The receptor's source is an adult who received the AZD1222 COVID-19 vaccine. Source: peripheral blood, taken 28 days after the second AZD1222 dose. CDR3 protein: CASSEAFGAGTDTEAFF. The CDR3 region has the DNA TGTGCCAGCAGTGAAGCCTTTGGTGCAGGGACGGACACTGAAGCTTTCTTT.